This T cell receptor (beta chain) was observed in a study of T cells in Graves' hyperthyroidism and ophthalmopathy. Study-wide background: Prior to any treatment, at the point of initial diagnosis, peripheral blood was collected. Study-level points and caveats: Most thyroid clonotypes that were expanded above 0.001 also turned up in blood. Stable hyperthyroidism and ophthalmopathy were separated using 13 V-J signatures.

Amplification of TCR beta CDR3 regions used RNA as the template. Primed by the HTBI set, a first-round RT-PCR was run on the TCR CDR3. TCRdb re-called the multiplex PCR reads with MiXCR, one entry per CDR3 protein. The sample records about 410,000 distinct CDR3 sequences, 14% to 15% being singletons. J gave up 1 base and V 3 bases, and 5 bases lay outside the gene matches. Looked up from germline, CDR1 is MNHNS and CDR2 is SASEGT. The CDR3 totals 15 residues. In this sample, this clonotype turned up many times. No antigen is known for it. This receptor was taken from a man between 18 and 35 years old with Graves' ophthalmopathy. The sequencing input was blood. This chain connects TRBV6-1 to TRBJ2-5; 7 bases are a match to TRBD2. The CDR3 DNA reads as TGTGCCAGCAGTGAGGTCCGCGGGAGCCAAGAGACCCAGTACTTC. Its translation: CASSEVRGSQETQYF.